This is a list of T cell receptor beta chains from one sample in a study of blood T cells in healthy people across ages. TCRdb redid the calling of the 5' RACE reads with MiXCR, one entry per CDR3 protein. The data hold around 900,000 distinct CDR3 sequences, with 29% observed a single time. Sequences were obtained from blood. Every receptor here comes from a woman aged 80 or older in good health. CDR3s include the opening cysteine and the closing phenylalanine or tryptophan. The D gene is left open where the match is weak. A clone size is listed for some rows: how often the clone was seen (once, few, many), or a class if it is expanded.

D gene	clone size	V gene	J gene	CDR3 DNA	CDR3 protein
NA	once	TRBV10-3	TRBJ1-5	TGTGCCATCAGTGAGAGAGGGGAGGTTCAGCCCCAGCATTTT	CAISERGEVQPQHF
TRBD1	once	TRBV7-6	TRBJ1-4	TGTGCCAGCAGCTCTGGGACAGGGAAAGCGGGAAAACTGTTTTTT	CASSSGTGKAGKLFF
NA	NA	TRBV6-2/TRBV6-3	TRBJ1-2	TGTGCCAGCAGTTACTTGGGGGCTCCTAACTATGGCTACACCTTC	CASSYLGAPNYGYTF
TRBD2	few	TRBV20-1	TRBJ2-5	TGCAGTGCTAGAGTCCCTAGCGGAAACCAAGAGACCCAGTACTTC	CSARVPSGNQETQYF
NA	NA	TRBV12-3/TRBV12-4	TRBJ1-1	TGTGCCAGCAGTTTTGTCAGGAGTGGGACTGAAGCTTTCTTT	CASSFVRSGTEAFF
NA	NA	TRBV5-6	TRBJ1-2	TGTGCCAGCAGCTTTTTCGGACAGAACTATGGCTACACCTTC	CASSFFGQNYGYTF
TRBD2	many	TRBV20-1	TRBJ2-1	TGCAGTGTTCGGCGGGGAGGGTTCTCCTACAATGAGCAGTTCTTC	CSVRRGGFSYNEQFF
NA	few	TRBV11-3	TRBJ2-1	TGTGCCAGCAGCTTACCCAAAAGAGGGGCGAGCTCCTACAATGAGCAGTTCTTC	CASSLPKRGASSYNEQFF
TRBD1	few	TRBV18	TRBJ2-5	TGTGCCAGCCCGCGGGACAGGGCGGGTGAGCAGTACTTC	CASPRDRAGEQYF
TRBD2	once	TRBV18	TRBJ2-1	TGTGCCAGCTCACCCGGGGGACTAGCGGAGACCAACAATGAGCAGTTCTTC	CASSPGGLAETNNEQFF
NA	NA	TRBV14	TRBJ1-1	TGTGCCAGCAGCCAAGGCAGACTGAACACTGAAGCTTTCTTT	CASSQGRLNTEAFF
NA	many	TRBV27	TRBJ1-6	TGTGCCAGCAGTACAGGGACATCACCCCTCCACTTT	CASSTGTSPLHF
TRBD1	NA	TRBV7-6	TRBJ1-4	TGTGCCAGCAGCCACGGGACAGGGGCGGAAAAACTGTTTTTT	CASSHGTGAEKLFF
NA	many	TRBV20-1	TRBJ1-5	TGCAGTGCTAGTAGGGTTACGGGGGGCAATCAGCCCCAGCATTTT	CSASRVTGGNQPQHF
NA	few	TRBV6-2/TRBV6-3	TRBJ1-1	TGTGCCAGCGTCCGGATGATGAACACTGAAGCTTTCTTT	CASVRMMNTEAFF
NA	many	TRBV25-1	TRBJ2-7	TGTGCCAGCAGTGAATTGGTGACGGGGACCTACGAGCAGTACTTC	CASSELVTGTYEQYF
NA	few	TRBV4-3	TRBJ2-2	TGCGCCAGCAGCACTTCTCCCGCCGGGGAGCTGTTTTTT	CASSTSPAGELFF
NA	many	TRBV6-2/TRBV6-3	TRBJ2-1	TGTGCCAGCAGGGGCAGGGTGTTATACAATGAGCAGTTCTTC	CASRGRVLYNEQFF
NA	many	TRBV20-1	TRBJ1-1	TGCAGTGCTAGCGTCTACACTGAAGCTTTCTTT	CSASVYTEAFF
TRBD1	NA	TRBV15	TRBJ2-6	TGTGCCACCAGTACGGACAGGGAGTTCCCTGGGGCCAACGTCCTGACTTTC	CATSTDREFPGANVLTF
TRBD1	many	TRBV6-2/TRBV6-3	TRBJ2-7	TGTGCCAGCAGTCGCCCGGGACAGGGGTGGGAGCAGTACTTC	CASSRPGQGWEQYF
TRBD1	many	TRBV27	TRBJ2-3	TGTGCCAGCAGTTCGACAGGGATCGCCCCAGATACGCAGTATTTT	CASSSTGIAPDTQYF
TRBD1	many	TRBV6-2/TRBV6-3	TRBJ2-7	TGTGCCAGCAGTCGACAGGGATTATACGAGCAGTACTTC	CASSRQGLYEQYF
TRBD2	many	TRBV20-1	TRBJ2-7	TGCAGTGCTAGAGATATCGGGTACGGGGGGGGCTACGAGCAGTACTTC	CSARDIGYGGGYEQYF
TRBD1	NA	TRBV10-3	TRBJ2-7	TGTGCCAGCAGCGAAGGGACAGGGGGTCGCTACGAGCAGTACTTC	CASSEGTGGRYEQYF
NA	NA	TRBV27	TRBJ1-1	TGTGCCAGCAGCCCCGCGGGGGCGGCTCACACTGAAGCTTTCTTT	CASSPAGAAHTEAFF
NA	many	TRBV18	TRBJ2-6	TGTGCCAGCTCCCGCCAAACAGGAAGCTCTGGGGCCAACGTCCTGACTTTC	CASSRQTGSSGANVLTF
TRBD1	many	TRBV7-2	TRBJ1-2	TGTGCCAGCAGCAAGAGGCCGGGACAGCTTTCCTATGGCTACACCTTC	CASSKRPGQLSYGYTF
NA	NA	TRBV30	TRBJ1-2	TGTGCCTGGATTGAACGGACCCGTGGCTACACCTTC	CAWIERTRGYTF
NA	NA	TRBV18	TRBJ1-1	TGTGCCAGCTCACCAGGGGATATCACTGAAGCTTTCTTT	CASSPGDITEAFF
TRBD1	NA	TRBV20-1	TRBJ1-2	TGCAGTGCTCTACAGGGGGGTAACTATGGCTACACCTTC	CSALQGGNYGYTF
NA	many	TRBV7-2	TRBJ2-1	TGTGCCAGCAGCCCAGGGTTTTACAATGAGCAGTTCTTC	CASSPGFYNEQFF
NA	few	TRBV18	TRBJ2-6	TGTGCCAGCTCACCCGGACAATACTCTGGGGCCAACGTCCTGACTTTC	CASSPGQYSGANVLTF
TRBD2	NA	TRBV9	TRBJ2-3	TGTGCCAGCAGCGTAGCTATTAGGAAGCGGGGAGGAGATACGCAGTATTTT	CASSVAIRKRGGDTQYF
TRBD1	many	TRBV3-1	TRBJ1-2	TGTGCCAGCAGCCCGACAGGGAAGGATGGCTACACCTTC	CASSPTGKDGYTF
TRBD2	NA	TRBV11-2	TRBJ2-7	TGTGCCAGCAGCATCACTAGCGGGAGCTACGAGCAGTACTTC	CASSITSGSYEQYF
NA	many	TRBV2	TRBJ1-2	TGTGCCAGCACCACCAGGAGCTATGGCTACACCTTC	CASTTRSYGYTF
TRBD1	few	TRBV27	TRBJ1-1	TGTGCCAGCAGTTTAGGGGGACAGTGGAACACTGAAGCTTTCTTT	CASSLGGQWNTEAFF
NA	NA	TRBV20-1	TRBJ1-5	TGCAGTGCTAGGAAGGGTCAGAGCAATCAGCCCCAGCATTTT	CSARKGQSNQPQHF
NA	many	TRBV5-1	TRBJ2-7	TGCGCCAGCAGCCCAGGGATCCGGGACTCCGGGCTCAAGTACGAGCAGTACTTC	CASSPGIRDSGLKYEQYF
NA	many	TRBV9	TRBJ2-5	TGTGCCAGCCTTCGAGGTGGGGGCCCTCAGGAAGAGACCCAGTACTTC	CASLRGGGPQEETQYF
TRBD2	NA	TRBV20-1	TRBJ2-3	TGCAGTGCTAGGGTCCCGCCTAGCGGGAAAAGCACAGGTACGCAGTATTTT	CSARVPPSGKSTGTQYF
NA	many	TRBV29-1	TRBJ1-2	TGCAGCGCCCAACCTAGTCCTAACTATGGCTACACCTTC	CSAQPSPNYGYTF
NA	NA	TRBV6-5	TRBJ1-1	TGTGCCAGCAGTGCGGACCTCGCGATGAACACTGAAGCTTTCTTT	CASSADLAMNTEAFF
NA	NA	TRBV5-4	TRBJ2-1	TGTGCCAGCAGTTTCATCCCCCTCGGGCTGGCCTACAATGAGCAGTTCTTC	CASSFIPLGLAYNEQFF
NA	NA	TRBV27	TRBJ1-6	TGTGCCAGCAGTATCACAGGCTCGCTGTATAATTCACCCCTCCACTTT	CASSITGSLYNSPLHF
NA	few	TRBV5-5	TRBJ1-4	TGTGCCAGCAGCTTGATCTTTGATACAGAAAATGAAAAACTGTTTTTT	CASSLIFDTENEKLFF
NA	NA	TRBV20-1	TRBJ2-1	TGCAGGGCTAGAGAGCCTGACAACGAGCAGTTCTTC	CRAREPDNEQFF
TRBD1	NA	TRBV6-2/TRBV6-3	TRBJ1-6	TGTGCCAGCAACAGCCGGGACAGGGTTTCTTCACCCCTCCACTTT	CASNSRDRVSSPLHF
TRBD1	NA	TRBV3-1	TRBJ1-1	TGTGCCAGCAGCCATACAGGGGGGAACACTGAAGCTTTCTTT	CASSHTGGNTEAFF
TRBD1	many	TRBV5-6	TRBJ2-3	TGTGCCGGCAGCTCACTCCCGGGACAGGGGGCCGATACGCAGTATTTT	CAGSSLPGQGADTQYF
NA	few	TRBV7-2	TRBJ2-2	TGTGCCAGCAGCAACTCTCAGACCGGGGAGCTGTTTTTT	CASSNSQTGELFF
NA	many	TRBV12-3/TRBV12-4	TRBJ2-1	TGTGCCAGCACCCAGCCGGTTCGCAATGAGCAGTTCTTC	CASTQPVRNEQFF
TRBD2	once	TRBV9	TRBJ2-7	TGTGCCAGCAGCTGGACTAGCGGGGGGGCCATTGCCGAGCAGTACTTC	CASSWTSGGAIAEQYF
NA	NA	TRBV28	TRBJ1-3	TGTGCCAGCAGTGGCCCGGGGCCTGGAAACACCATATATTTT	CASSGPGPGNTIYF